The clone carrying this T cell receptor (beta chain) was observed a handful of times. Its antigen is not identified. This sample was included in a study of T cells in Graves' hyperthyroidism and ophthalmopathy. Amplified TCR beta CDR3 regions came from RNA transcripts. The HTBI set primed first-round TCR CDR3 RT-PCR. TCRdb re-called the multiplex PCR reads with MiXCR, one entry per CDR3 protein. The table lists roughly 350,000 distinct CDR3 sequences, approximately 13% of them singletons. This CDR3 region has 13 residues. Germline V gene data show CDR1 as ENHRY and CDR2 as SYGVKD. V shed 3 bases and J shed 14 bases, with 17 bases lying between them. Broader study findings: Ophthalmopathy was told apart from stable hyperthyroidism by a 13 V-J model.

The clonotype was recovered from a woman aged 25 to 45 with Graves' hyperthyroidism. V is TRBV10-3 and J is TRBJ2-1; D is perhaps TRBD1 (7 bases). The sample consisted of blood. Here the CDR3 DNA reads TGTGCCATCAGTGAAGGTTTCGACAGGGAGGAGTTCTTC. It codes for CAISEGFDREEFF.